The 27 T cell receptor beta chains presented below share a single source sample, sequenced in a study of early T cells in non-severe SARS-CoV-2 infection. TCRdb re-derived calls from the 5' RACE reads in MiXCR, one entry per CDR3 protein. This repertoire shows 50,000 or so distinct CDR3 sequences, 5.6% found once; its top ten account for roughly 4.7%. Sequencing used whole blood. These receptors all come from an adult who was a healthcare worker with PCR-confirmed SARS-CoV-2 infection or an uninfected control (not recorded which).

The chain is built from TRBV10-3 and TRBJ1-1; a possible D gene is TRBD1 (5 bases). CDR1 is ENHRY, CDR2 SYGVKD, per germline. The CDR3 loop spans 15 amino acids. V was trimmed by 2 bases and J by 10 bases, leaving 20 bases between them. DNA of the CDR3: TGTGCCATCAGTGAGATTTGGGGCTTGAGAGTAACAGCTTTCTTT. This translates into CAISEIWGLRVTAFF.

This clonotype was picked up many times. J is TRBJ2-3 and V is TRBV7-8, with D possibly being TRBD2 (5 bases). V shed 3 bases and J shed 0 bases, with 10 bases lying between them. Per the germline V gene, CDR1 is SGHVS and CDR2 is FQNEAQ. This CDR3 comprises 15 residues. The CDR3 DNA reads TGTGCCAGCAGCTTGGGGTGGACTAGCACAGATACGCAGTATTTT. Protein: CASSLGWTSTDTQYF.

This clonotype was counted at least ten times. This chain links TRBV28 with TRBJ1-6; D is perhaps TRBD1 (5 bases). CDR3 length equals 14 residues. Germline V CDR1 and CDR2: MDHEN, SYDVKM. V gave up 7 bases and J gave up 7 bases, with 14 bases separating them. The CDR3 loop is CASTPSGHNSPLHF. The DNA of the CDR3 is TGTGCCAGCACTCCTTCAGGGCACAATTCACCCCTCCACTTT. Together with reference TRBV28 and TRBJ1-6, the CDR3 gives the full variable domain: DVKVTQSSRYLVKRTGEKVFLECVQDMDHENMFWYRQDPGLGLRLIYFSYDVKMKEKGDIPEGYSVSREKKERFSLILESASTNQTSMYLCASTPSGHNSPLHFGNGTRLTVT.

There are a few counts of this clonotype. As DNA, the CDR3 is TGTGCCAGCGTTACCCGGTCGGCCCGGCCCTACGAGCAGTACTTC. The encoded protein is CASVTRSARPYEQYF. The V call is TRBV2, the J call TRBJ2-7; D is ambiguous. V gave up 8 bases and J gave up 2 bases, with 19 bases separating them. The CDR3 is 15 residues long. The germline V gene encodes CDR1 SNHLY and CDR2 FYNNEI.

This clonotype came up a few times. The gene calls are TRBV4-3 and TRBJ2-4; the D call may be TRBD1 or TRBD2 (5 bases each). This CDR3 has 15 amino acids. Trimming took 3 bases from V and 11 from J, leaving 20 bases between them. The germline CDR1 and CDR2 sequences are LGHNA and YSLEER. The CDR3 coding sequence is TGCGCCAGCAGCCATGGATCGGGGCTAGTGTCTTTTCAGTACTTC. Translation: CASSHGSGLVSFQYF.

This clonotype was counted many times. CDR3 protein: CASSPGQEQPQHF. CDR3 DNA: TGTGCCAGCTCACCCGGCCAGGAGCAGCCCCAGCATTTT. The chain uses TRBV18 and TRBJ1-5; D is unclear. Per the germline V gene, CDR1 is KGHSH and CDR2 is LQKENI. Trimming left V 3 bases short and J 7 bases short, with 10 bases between. This CDR3 spans 13 amino acids.

This clonotype has at least ten counts. The genes are TRBV12-3 or TRBV12-4 and TRBJ1-1, with D tentatively TRBD1 (6 bases). The CDR3 extends over 16 amino acids. V lost 6 bases and J lost 5, with 22 bases in between. As DNA, the CDR3 is TGTGCCAGCAGCTATTCCACTTCAGGGGCGAGGACTGAAGCTTTCTTT. Encoded protein: CASSYSTSGARTEAFF.

This clonotype was seen a few times. The chain employs TRBV18 and TRBJ1-1, with TRBD1 matching over 8 bases. The CDR3 spans 17 residues. The J segment lost 4 bases and the V segment lost 4 bases, leaving 14 bases of the junction unmatched. CDR1 is KGHSH and CDR2 is LQKENI in the germline V gene. The CDR3, as DNA: TGTGCCAGCTCACTCGCTATGACAGGGGAACGGGGCACTGAAGCTTTCTTT. This translates into CASSLAMTGERGTEAFF.

The sample holds many counts of this clonotype. This chain links TRBV6-5 with TRBJ1-1; maybe TRBD1 (6 bases). This CDR3 contains 17 residues. The V and J ends lost 7 bases and 10 bases respectively, with 31 bases between them. Germline loops: CDR1 MNHEY, CDR2 SVGAGI. Here the CDR3 reads CASILRGGAGSPSGAFF. The CDR3 region has the DNA TGTGCCAGCATTCTCAGGGGCGGCGCGGGCTCACCCTCCGGAGCTTTCTTT.

The chain carries TRBV12-3 or TRBV12-4 and TRBJ2-3, with D possibly matching TRBD1 (6 bases). This CDR3 is 15 amino acids long. V was pared by 10 bases and J by 0 bases, with 17 bases between. This CDR3 reads CAIIVETGSTDTQYF. The CDR3 DNA reads as TGTGCCATCATCGTCGAGACAGGTAGCACAGATACGCAGTATTTT.

This clonotype was observed at least ten times. This chain uses TRBV7-2 with TRBJ2-2; 7 bases are shared with TRBD1. Germline V gives CDR1 SGHTA, CDR2 FQGNSA. The trim removed 5 bases at V and 2 bases at J, leaving 2 bases unmatched. The CDR3 is made up of 14 amino acids. This CDR3 reads CASSRDSNTGELFF. The CDR3 nucleotides read TGTGCCAGCAGCCGGGACAGTAACACCGGGGAGCTGTTTTTT.

This clonotype was seen repeatedly, ten times or more. The chain joins TRBV4-3 to TRBJ1-1, with D possibly TRBD1 on 6 matching bases. This CDR3 is 16 amino acids long. In germline, CDR1 is LGHNA, CDR2 YSLEER. V was clipped by 4 bases and J by 6 bases, with 21 bases between them. The CDR3 nucleotides read TGCGCCAGCAGCCTGGGAGGGCGGGGGGCTCTCTCTGAAGCTTTCTTT. Translation: CASSLGGRGALSEAFF.

Ten or more counts support this clonotype. V usage is TRBV20-1 and J usage is TRBJ1-2; D not certain. Germline values: CDR1 DFQATT, CDR2 SNEGSKA (reference sequence). Between the trimmed V and J ends, which lost 5 bases and 1 base, there was a span of 11 bases. CDR3 length: 13 amino acids. CDR3 nucleotides: TGCAGTGCTCCCTTGGACGGTAACTATGGCTACACCTTC. As protein: CSAPLDGNYGYTF.

This sequence joins TRBV7-4 and TRBJ2-1; the D gene is possibly TRBD2 (6 bases). Trimming left V 1 base short and J 9 bases short, with 16 bases between. This CDR3 region has 15 residues. The germline gives CDR1 SGHVT, CDR2 SQSDAQ. The CDR3 nucleotides read TGTGCCAGCAGCTTAGGGGGAGAGGAGGGGAGTGAGCAGTTCTTC. This sequence encodes CASSLGGEEGSEQFF.

V usage is TRBV11-2 and J usage is TRBJ2-7; D is perhaps TRBD1 (6 bases). Trimming took off 0 bases at V and 1 base at J, with 16 bases between the two ends. Per the germline V gene, CDR1 is SGHAT and CDR2 is FQNNGV. This CDR3 contains 17 residues. CDR3 in amino acids: CASSLERVGGKSYEQYF. CDR3 nucleotide sequence: TGTGCCAGCAGCTTAGAAAGGGTAGGGGGAAAATCCTACGAGCAGTACTTC.

In its sample, this clonotype was seen many times. V gene TRBV19 combines with J gene TRBJ2-3; 7 bases are a match to TRBD1. Germline V lookup: CDR1 LNHDA, CDR2 SQIVND (reference sequence). Trimming took 2 bases from V and 1 from J; bases not matched to a gene: 3. This CDR3 comprises 15 residues. The CDR3 DNA follows: TGTGCCAGTAGTATAAGACAGGGACGCACAGATACGCAGTATTTT. Protein sequence: CASSIRQGRTDTQYF.

In this sample, this clonotype turned up many times. V gene TRBV27 combines with J gene TRBJ2-5, with D unclear. Trimming took off 5 bases at V and 2 bases at J, with 15 bases between the two ends. This CDR3 region has 15 residues. Germline CDR1 is MNHEY and CDR2 is SMNVEV (reference sequence). The CDR3 DNA follows: TGTGCCAGCAGTATCAGTTACCCTCCTCAAGAGACCCAGTACTTC. It encodes CASSISYPPQETQYF.

This clonotype was detected many times. The chain is built from TRBV6-2 or TRBV6-3 and TRBJ1-1, with 8 bases fitting TRBD1. J gave up 2 bases and V 8 bases, and 4 bases lay outside the gene matches. The CDR3 length is 13 residues. CDR1 is MNHEY, CDR2 SVGEGT, per germline. CDR3 nucleotide sequence: TGTGCCAGCGCAGGGGGCCTCAACACTGAAGCTTTCTTT. As protein: CASAGGLNTEAFF.

This clonotype was found many times. This sequence joins TRBV6-1 and TRBJ2-7; either TRBD1 or TRBD2 may fit D (5 bases each). The germline V and J ends were trimmed by 7 bases and 9 bases, with 19 bases remaining between them. CDR1 and CDR2 from the germline V gene are MNHNS and SASEGT. The CDR3 covers 13 residues. The CDR3 is CASKEGGWDGQYF. The CDR3 region has the DNA TGTGCCAGCAAGGAAGGAGGTTGGGACGGGCAGTACTTC.

This clonotype turned up a few times. The V gene is TRBV7-9, the J gene TRBJ2-2, with a tentative D call TRBD1 (5 bases). The CDR3 totals 15 residues. The ends were cut back, 3 bases at V and 5 bases at J, with 13 bases in the middle. Germline V gene sequence: CDR1 SEHNR, CDR2 FQNEAQ (reference sequence). CDR3 in DNA: TGTGCCAGCAGCTTCGGCAGGGTCGGGACCGGGGAGCTGTTTTTT. Translated: CASSFGRVGTGELFF.

This rearrangement joins TRBV20-1 to TRBJ2-4, with D perhaps matching TRBD2 (7 bases). Germline assignment: CDR1 DFQATT and CDR2 SNEGSKA (reference sequence). CDR3 length: 17 residues. Between the trimmed V and J ends, which lost 1 base and 5 bases, there was a span of 21 bases. DNA of the CDR3: TGCAGTGCTAGAGTGTTGATCCCAGGGAGGGGGGAAAACATTCAGTACTTC. Amino acids: CSARVLIPGRGENIQYF.

This clonotype has a handful of counts. This sequence joins TRBV5-1 and TRBJ2-3; TRBD2 might be the D (5 bases). The V end was cut by 4 bases, the J end by 4 bases, with 10 bases between. Germline CDR1 and CDR2: SGHRS and YFSETQ. This CDR3 contains 13 residues. The CDR3 reads CASSPRTADTQYF. The CDR3 DNA follows: TGCGCCAGCAGCCCCCGGACTGCAGATACGCAGTATTTT.

This clonotype was seen a handful of times. The CDR3 spells CSVDHPLTSWETQYF. Here the CDR3 DNA reads TGCAGCGTTGATCACCCTTTGACTAGTTGGGAGACCCAGTACTTC. The V call is TRBV29-1, the J call TRBJ2-5; possible D gene TRBD2, 6 bases. The CDR3 length is 15 residues. V lost 3 bases and J lost 5, with 19 bases in between. Germline V lookup: CDR1 SQVTM, CDR2 ANQGSEA.

This clonotype was picked up many times. This chain joins TRBV20-1 and TRBJ2-3, with TRBD2 matching 10 bases. V lost 5 bases to trimming and J lost 0 bases; unmatched junction nucleotides: 5. The CDR3 is 15 residues long. CDR1 and CDR2 from the germline V gene are DFQATT and SNEGSKA (reference sequence). The CDR3 sequence is CSAPLAGSSTDTQYF. The CDR3 DNA is TGCAGTGCTCCACTAGCGGGATCTAGCACAGATACGCAGTATTTT.

V and J are TRBV5-4 and TRBJ2-1; TRBD2 matches 13 bases. CDR1 is SGHNT and CDR2 is YYREEE in the germline V gene (reference sequence). The CDR3 is made up of 16 amino acids. Trimming removed 4 bases from V and 6 bases from J; junction bases left unmatched: 7. CDR3 protein: CASSIPGLAGFNEQFF. CDR3 coding DNA: TGTGCCAGCAGCATACCGGGACTAGCGGGATTCAATGAGCAGTTCTTC.

This clonotype came up a few times. This chain links TRBV5-6 with TRBJ2-1; possibly TRBD2 for D (6 bases). CDR1 and CDR2 (germline): SGHDT, YYEEEE. V was shortened by 7 bases and J by 7 bases, with 15 bases between the two germline ends. This CDR3 spans 13 amino acids. The CDR3 coding sequence is TGTGCCAGCGGGGAGGAGTCGGCGAATGAGCAGTTCTTC. Translation gives CASGEESANEQFF.

In this sample, this clonotype turned up a few times. The chain has TRBV5-1 and TRBJ2-1; D uncertain. V lost 5 bases and J lost 5, with 20 bases in between. CDR3 size: 16 residues. Germline values: CDR1 SGHRS, CDR2 YFSETQ. This chain's CDR3 is CASSSFQVGSHNEQFF. The CDR3 nucleotides are TGCGCCAGCAGTTCATTCCAAGTAGGTTCCCACAATGAGCAGTTCTTC.